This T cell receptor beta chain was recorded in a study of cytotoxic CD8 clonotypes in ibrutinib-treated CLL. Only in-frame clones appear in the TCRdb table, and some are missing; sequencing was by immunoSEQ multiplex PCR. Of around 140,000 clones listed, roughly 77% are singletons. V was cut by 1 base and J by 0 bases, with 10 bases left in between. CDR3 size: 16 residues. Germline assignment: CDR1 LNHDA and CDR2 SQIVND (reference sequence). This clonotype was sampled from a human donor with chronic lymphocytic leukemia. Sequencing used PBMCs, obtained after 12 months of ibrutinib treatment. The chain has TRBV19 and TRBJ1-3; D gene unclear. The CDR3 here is CASSIGRRSSGNTIYF. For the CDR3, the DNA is TGTGCCAGTAGTATAGGGAGGCGGAGCTCTGGAAACACCATATATTTT.